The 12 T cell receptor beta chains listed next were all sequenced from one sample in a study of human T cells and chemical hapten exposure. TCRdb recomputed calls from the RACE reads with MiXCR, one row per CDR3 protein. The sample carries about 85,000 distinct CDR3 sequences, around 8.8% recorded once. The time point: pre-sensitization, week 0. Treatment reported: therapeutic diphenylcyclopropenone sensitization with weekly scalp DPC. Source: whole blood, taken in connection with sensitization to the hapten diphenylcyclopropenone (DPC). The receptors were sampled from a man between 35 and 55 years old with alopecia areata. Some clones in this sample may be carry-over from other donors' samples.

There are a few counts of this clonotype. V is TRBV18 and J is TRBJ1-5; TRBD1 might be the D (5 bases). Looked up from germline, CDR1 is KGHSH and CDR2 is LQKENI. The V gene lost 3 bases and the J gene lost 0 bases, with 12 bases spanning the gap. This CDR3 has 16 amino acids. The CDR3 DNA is TGTGCCAGCTCACCCGACAGTATTTATAGCAATCAGCCCCAGCATTTT. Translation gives CASSPDSIYSNQPQHF.

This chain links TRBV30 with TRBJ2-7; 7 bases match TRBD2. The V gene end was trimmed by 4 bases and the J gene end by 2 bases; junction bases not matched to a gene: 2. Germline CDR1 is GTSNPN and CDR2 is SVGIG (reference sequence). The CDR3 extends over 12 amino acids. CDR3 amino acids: CAWNAGAYEQYF. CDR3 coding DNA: TGTGCCTGGAATGCGGGAGCCTACGAGCAGTACTTC.

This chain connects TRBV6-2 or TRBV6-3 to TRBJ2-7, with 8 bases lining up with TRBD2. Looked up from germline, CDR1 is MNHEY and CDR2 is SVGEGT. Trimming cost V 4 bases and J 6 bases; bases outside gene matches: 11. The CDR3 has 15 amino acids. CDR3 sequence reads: CASSWTRTSSGEQYV. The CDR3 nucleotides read TGTGCCAGCAGTTGGACTCGGACTAGCTCCGGCGAGCAGTACGTC.

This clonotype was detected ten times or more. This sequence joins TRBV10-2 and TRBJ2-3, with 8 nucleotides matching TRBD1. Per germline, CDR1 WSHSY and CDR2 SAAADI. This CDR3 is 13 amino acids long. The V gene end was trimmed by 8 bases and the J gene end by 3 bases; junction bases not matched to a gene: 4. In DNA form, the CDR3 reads TGCGCCAGCCGCAGGGGGCGGACAGATACGCAGTATTTT. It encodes CASRRGRTDTQYF.

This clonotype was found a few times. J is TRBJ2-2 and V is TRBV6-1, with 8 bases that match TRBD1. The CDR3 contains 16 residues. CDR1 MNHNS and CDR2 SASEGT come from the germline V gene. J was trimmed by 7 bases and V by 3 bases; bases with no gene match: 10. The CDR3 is CASSDPLRGPIGELFF. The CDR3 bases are TGTGCCAGCAGTGATCCACTCAGGGGGCCGATCGGGGAGCTGTTTTTT.

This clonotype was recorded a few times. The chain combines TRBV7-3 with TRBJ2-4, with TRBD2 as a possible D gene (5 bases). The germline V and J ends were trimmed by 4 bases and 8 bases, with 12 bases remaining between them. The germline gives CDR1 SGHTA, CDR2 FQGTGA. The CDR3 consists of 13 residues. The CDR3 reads CASSSLHGDIQYF. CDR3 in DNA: TGTGCCAGCAGCTCCCTCCACGGGGACATTCAGTACTTC.

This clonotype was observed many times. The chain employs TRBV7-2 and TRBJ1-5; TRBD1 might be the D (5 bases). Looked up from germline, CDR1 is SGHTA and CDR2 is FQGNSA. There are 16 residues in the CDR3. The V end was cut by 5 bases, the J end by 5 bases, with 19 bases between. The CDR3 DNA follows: TGTGCCAGCAGCCCGAGACAGCGGGGGGGATATCAGCCCCAGCATTTT. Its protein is CASSPRQRGGYQPQHF.

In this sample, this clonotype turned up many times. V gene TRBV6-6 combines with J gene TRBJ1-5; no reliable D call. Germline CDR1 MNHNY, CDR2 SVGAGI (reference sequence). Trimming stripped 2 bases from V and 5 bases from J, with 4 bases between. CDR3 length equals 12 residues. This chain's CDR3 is CASSYADQPQHF. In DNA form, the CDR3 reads TGTGCCAGCAGTTACGCGGATCAGCCCCAGCATTTT.

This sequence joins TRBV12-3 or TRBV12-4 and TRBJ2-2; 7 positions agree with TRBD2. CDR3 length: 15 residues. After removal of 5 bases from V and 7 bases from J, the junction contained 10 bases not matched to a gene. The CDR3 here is CASSPPWGRGGELFF. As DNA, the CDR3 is TGTGCCAGCAGTCCCCCATGGGGGAGGGGCGGGGAGCTGTTTTTT.

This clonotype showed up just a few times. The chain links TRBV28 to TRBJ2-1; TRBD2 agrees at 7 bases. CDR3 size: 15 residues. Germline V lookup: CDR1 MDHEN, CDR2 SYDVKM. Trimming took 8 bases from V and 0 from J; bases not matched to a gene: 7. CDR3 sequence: CASRGVSFSYNEQFF. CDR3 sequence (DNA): TGTGCCAGCCGGGGGGTCTCTTTCTCCTACAATGAGCAGTTCTTC.

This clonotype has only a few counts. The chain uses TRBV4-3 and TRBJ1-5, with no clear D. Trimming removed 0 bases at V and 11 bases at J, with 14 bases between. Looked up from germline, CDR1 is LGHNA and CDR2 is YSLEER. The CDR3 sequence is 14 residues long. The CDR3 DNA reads TGCGCCAGCAGCCAAGATATGGCTTCTCGGGCCCAGCATTTT. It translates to CASSQDMASRAQHF.

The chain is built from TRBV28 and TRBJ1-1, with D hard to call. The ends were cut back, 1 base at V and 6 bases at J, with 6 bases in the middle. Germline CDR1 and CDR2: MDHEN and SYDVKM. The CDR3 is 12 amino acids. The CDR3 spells CASSLLRAEAFF. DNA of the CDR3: TGTGCCAGCAGTTTATTAAGGGCTGAAGCTTTCTTT.